A selection of T cell receptor beta chains follows, all from one sample in a study of T cells after yellow fever vaccination. TCRdb ran MiXCR on the 5' RACE reads and lists one entry per CDR3 protein. The sample carries just under 600,000 distinct CDR3 sequences, 13% recorded once. Sequenced here: PBMCs, sampled on the day of the yellow fever booster vaccination. The receptors were gathered from a man younger than 45 who received the YFV17D yellow fever vaccine. The CDR3 runs from the conserved cysteine through the conserved F or W. Fields, in order: J gene, V gene, CDR3 protein.

TRBJ1-1 TRBV6-5 CASRPNREEAFF
TRBJ1-3 TRBV7-2 CASSPRKGAGNTIYF
TRBJ2-1 TRBV3-1 CASSQVFLAGGYGVNEQFF
TRBJ1-2 TRBV6-1 CASSQGFNYGYTF
TRBJ1-4 TRBV7-2 CASSLIADNEKLFF
TRBJ1-5 TRBV5-1 CASSLAGSGQPQHF
TRBJ1-4 TRBV20-1 CSANRGQGGEKLFF
TRBJ1-1 TRBV7-2 CASTLGGRAEAFF
TRBJ2-7 TRBV27 CASKNRSIYEQYF
TRBJ2-7 TRBV6-5 CASRTSGYEQYF
TRBJ1-4 TRBV18 CASSPPGANEKLFF
TRBJ1-3 TRBV9 CASSARTLDRTPGNTIYF
TRBJ2-3 TRBV5-5 CASSAGTSADTQYF
TRBJ1-1 TRBV7-2 CASSPQTGMNTEAFF
TRBJ1-3 TRBV12-3/TRBV12-4 CASSLRGGNTIYF
TRBJ2-1 TRBV15 CATTGEFGNEQFF
TRBJ2-2 TRBV27 CASSFGSAPNTGELFF
TRBJ2-4 TRBV29-1 CSVEKGIQYF
TRBJ2-2 TRBV5-1 CASSPAGAGGPGELFF
TRBJ2-2 TRBV5-6 CASSLTRAGELFF
TRBJ1-4 TRBV4-3 CASSPTHRSGGGNEKLFF
TRBJ1-1 TRBV5-6 CASSFRLTGELMNTEAFF
TRBJ2-5 TRBV18 CASSPPLAGGQETQYF
TRBJ2-3 TRBV14 CASSQDRGLRQYF
TRBJ2-7 TRBV11-2 CASSLGRRVSYEQYF
TRBJ2-1 TRBV9 CASSVEPGQGAYEQFF
TRBJ2-1 TRBV9 CASSHREEQFF
TRBJ2-4 TRBV12-3/TRBV12-4 CASSTPGNIQYF
TRBJ1-5 TRBV2 CASSENVVGQPQHF
TRBJ2-5 TRBV5-4 CASSLASRTAETQYF